This entry describes one TCR beta chain. This CDR3 is 15 amino acids long. V gave up 6 bases and J gave up 2 bases, with 15 bases separating them. CDR1 is LNHDA and CDR2 is SQIVND in the germline V gene (reference sequence). The data are from a study of OX40 agonist ivuxolimab in advanced cancers. TCRdb keeps only in-frame clones here, not all; method: immunoSEQ multiplex PCR. The table lists tens of thousands of clones, approximately 92% of them singletons. Sequencing used CD4+ or CD8+ T cells sorted from blood, obtained in a trial of the OX40 agonist ivuxolimab. The chain has TRBV19 and TRBJ2-3; D might be TRBD2 (6 bases). The clonotype comes from an adult with an advanced solid tumor such as melanoma, head and neck, liver or kidney cancer. The CDR3 spells CASSPFLAITDTQYF. The CDR3 region has the DNA TGTGCCAGTAGCCCTTTTCTAGCGATCACAGATACGCAGTATTTT. Looking up the rest from reference TRBV19 and TRBJ2-3 gives the full variable domain: DGGITQSPKYLFRKEGQNVTLSCEQNLNHDAMYWYRQDPGQGLRLIYYSQIVNDFQKGDIAEGYSVSREKKESFPLTVTSAQKNPTAFYLCASSPFLAITDTQYFGPGTRLTVL.